This T cell receptor beta chain originates from a study of T cells expressing NK-cell markers. Study in general: Beta-chain profiling covered CD3+CD56+NKG2C+, CD3+CD56+NKG2C- and CD3+CD56-NKG2C+ sorted subsets. Study results and limitations: NKG2C+ dominant clonotype frequencies in 5 or 6 donors were about 1.0-7.5% of CD8+ T cells. Similarly, these clonotypes led the CD3+CD56-NKG2C+ fraction as well in a few donors.

The CDR3 covers 12 residues. The germline CDR1 and CDR2 sequences are SNHLY and FYNNEI. Concerning this clonotype itself: What it binds is not known.

Making the TCR beta cDNA relied on 5'RACE template switching with UMIs. TCRdb reprocessed the 5' RACE reads, keeping one entry per CDR3 protein, no DNA. This repertoire includes roughly 390,000 distinct CDR3 sequences. The rearrangement links TRBV2 to TRBJ2-5; the TRBD1 assignment by TCRdb is unverifiable without DNA. The sequencing sample was made of blood T cells: a sorted CD56 or NKG2C T cell subset, CD4+ or CD8+ T cells, or bulk PBMC T cells (not recorded which). The source is a man between 18 and 69 years old in good health. CDR3 protein: CASGTPLGTQYF. The variable domain in full, completed from reference TRBV2 and TRBJ2-5, reads EPEVTQTPSHQVTQMGQEVILRCVPISNHLYFYWYRQILGQKVEFLVSFYNNEISEKSEIFDDQFSVERPDGSNFTLKIRSTKLEDSAMYFCASGTPLGTQYFGPGTRLLVL.